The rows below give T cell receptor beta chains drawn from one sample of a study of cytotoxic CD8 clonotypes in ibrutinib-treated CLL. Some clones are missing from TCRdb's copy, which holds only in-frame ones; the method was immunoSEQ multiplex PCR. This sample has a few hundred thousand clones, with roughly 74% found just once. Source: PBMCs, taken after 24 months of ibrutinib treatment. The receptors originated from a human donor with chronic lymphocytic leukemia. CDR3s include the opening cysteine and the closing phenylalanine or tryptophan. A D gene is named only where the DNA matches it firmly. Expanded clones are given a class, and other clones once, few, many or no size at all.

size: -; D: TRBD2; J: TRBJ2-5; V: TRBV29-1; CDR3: CSAIAGEETQYF; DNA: TGCAGCGCCATAGCGGGAGAAGAGACCCAGTACTTC
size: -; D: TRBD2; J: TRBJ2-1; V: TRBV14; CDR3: CASSHLTSGGYNEQFF; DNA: TGTGCCAGCAGCCACCTGACTAGCGGGGGCTACAATGAGCAGTTCTTC
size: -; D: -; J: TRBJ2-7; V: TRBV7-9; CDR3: CASSSPGVLYEQYF; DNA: TGTGCCAGCAGCTCCCCAGGGGTCCTATACGAGCAGTACTTC
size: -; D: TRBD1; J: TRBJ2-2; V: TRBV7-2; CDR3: CASSTWGQGNTGELFF; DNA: TGTGCCAGCAGCACGTGGGGACAGGGGAACACCGGGGAGCTGTTTTTT
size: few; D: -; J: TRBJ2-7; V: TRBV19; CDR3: CASSMGGVGYEQYF; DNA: TGTGCCAGTAGTATGGGGGGAGTCGGCTACGAGCAGTACTTC
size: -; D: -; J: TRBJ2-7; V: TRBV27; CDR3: CASSDSRTYEQYF; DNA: TGTGCCAGCAGTGACAGTCGAACCTACGAGCAGTACTTC
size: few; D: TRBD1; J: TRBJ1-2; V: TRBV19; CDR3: CASTFPDRGSGYTF; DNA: TGTGCCAGTACTTTCCCGGACAGGGGCTCTGGCTACACCTTC
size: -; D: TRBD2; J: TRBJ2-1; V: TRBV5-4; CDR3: CASSLGGSSYNEQFF; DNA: TGTGCCAGCAGCTTAGGCGGGAGCTCCTACAATGAGCAGTTCTTC
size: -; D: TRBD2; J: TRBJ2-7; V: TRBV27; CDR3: CASSSRTSGAVNTQYF; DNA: TGTGCCAGCAGTTCTCGGACTAGCGGGGCCGTAAATACGCAGTACTTC
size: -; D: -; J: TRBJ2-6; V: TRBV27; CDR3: CASSLSTVMGRRGANVLTF; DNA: TGTGCCAGCAGTTTATCGACAGTAATGGGTCGTCGAGGGGCCAACGTCCTGACTTTC